The 4 T cell receptor beta chains reported below all come from one sample, sequenced in a study of vaccination and CD4 T cells after COVID-19. Antigens of these TCRs are unknown. Cultured CD4+ T cell DNA was sequenced using the Oncomine TCR Beta short-read assay. Each CDR3 protein is one row after TCRdb ran MiXCR on the PCR reads. The table records around 20,000 distinct CDR3 sequences, about 50% of them present only once. This sample's treatment: roughly 11-day PBMC culture with coronavirus spike peptide pools or control peptides (ViraFEST assay). Sequencing input: CD4+ T cells from blood, cultured in vitro. The source is a human donor who had recovered from COVID-19.

This clonotype is judged medium-sized. The chain combines TRBV11-3 with TRBJ2-1; 7 nucleotides align to TRBD2. CDR3 length: 15 amino acids. The J segment lost 3 bases and the V segment lost 2 bases, leaving 4 bases of the junction unmatched. CDR1 is SGHNT and CDR2 is YENEEA in the germline V gene. This chain's CDR3 is CASSLSSGLYNEQFF. The CDR3 bases are TGTGCCAGCAGCTTAAGTAGCGGGCTCTACAATGAGCAGTTCTTC. Filled out from reference TRBV11-3 and TRBJ2-1, the complete variable domain reads EAGVVQSPRYKIIEKKQPVAFWCNPISGHNTLYWYLQNLGQGPELLIRYENEEAVDDSQLPKDRFSAERLKGVDSTLKIQPAELGDSAVYLCASSLSSGLYNEQFFGPGTRLTVL.

The V gene is TRBV6-2 or TRBV6-3, the J gene TRBJ1-1, with D possibly matching TRBD1 (5 bases). The germline CDR1 and CDR2 sequences are MNHEY and SVGEGT. Trimming took off 7 bases at V and 8 bases at J, with 11 bases between the two ends. The CDR3 loop spans 11 amino acids. For the CDR3, the DNA is TGTGCCAGCAAATGGGGACGGGAAGCTTTCTTT. The encoded protein is CASKWGREAFF.

The chain combines TRBV20-1 with TRBJ1-4; weak D call: TRBD1 (6 bases). V lost 6 bases and J 4 bases, leaving 15 bases between the germline ends. Germline V gives CDR1 DFQATT, CDR2 SNEGSKA (reference sequence). The length of the CDR3 is 14 residues. The CDR3 nucleotides read TGCAGTGCGCCAACAGGGAGCCTTAATGAAAAACTGTTTTTT. This gives the protein CSAPTGSLNEKLFF.

The chain recombines TRBV2 with TRBJ2-5; D remains unclear. V was cut by 7 bases and J by 4 bases, with 10 bases left in between. Germline assignment: CDR1 SNHLY and CDR2 FYNNEI. The CDR3 totals 12 residues. For the CDR3, the DNA is TGTGCCAGCAATGCCTTGGTAGAGACCCAGTACTTC. Its translation is CASNALVETQYF.